This T cell receptor beta chain appears in the sequencing data of a study of cytomegalovirus exposure and HLA in healthy donors. The PCR made use of 60 Vbeta and 13 Jbeta primers. Data came from immunoSEQ multiplex PCR; TCRdb stores just in-frame clones and leaves some out. The sample contains some 61,000 clones, roughly 77% of which appear only once. Germline V gives CDR1 GTSNPN, CDR2 SVGIG (reference sequence). V lost 8 bases to trimming and J lost 5 bases; unmatched junction nucleotides: 10. This CDR3 contains 14 residues. What was sequenced was PBMCs. The clonotype was recovered from a human donor in good health. The chain joins TRBV30 to TRBJ2-2, with TRBD1 matching over 8 bases. The CDR3: CAQTRTGRTGELFF. The CDR3 coding sequence is TGTGCCCAAACTAGGACAGGGAGGACCGGGGAGCTGTTTTTT.